The rows below give T cell receptor beta chains drawn from one sample of a study of OX40 agonist ivuxolimab in advanced cancers. Assay: immunoSEQ multiplex PCR; the TCRdb copy retains only in-frame clones and omits some. The data hold around 20,000 clones, with about three quarters observed a single time. The input for sequencing was CD4+ or CD8+ T cells sorted from blood, taken in a trial of the OX40 agonist ivuxolimab. The receptors shown here come from an adult with an advanced solid tumor such as melanoma, head and neck, liver or kidney cancer. CDR3s include the opening cysteine and the closing phenylalanine or tryptophan. Each record gives: V gene, J gene, CDR3 protein.

TRBV30	TRBJ1-2	CAWTPGILYGYTF
TRBV19	TRBJ1-1	CASRPETEWAEAFF
TRBV27	TRBJ1-5	CASSSQGLGNQPQHF
TRBV7-9	TRBJ2-7	CASRGPTGTRNEQYF
TRBV7-2	TRBJ1-2	CASSPGGQKGYTF
TRBV6-5	TRBJ1-2	CASSYIRDSNYGYTF
TRBV18	NA	CASSPTGDEQYF
TRBV11-2	NA	CASSLGTSGYEQYF
TRBV5-5	TRBJ1-6	CASSLSRQGNSPLHF
TRBV7-9	TRBJ1-2	CASSLETINYGYTF
TRBV7-2	TRBJ2-7	CASSPGPGWSEQYF
TRBV7-9	TRBJ1-2	CASSHQGLLDYTF
TRBV4-1	TRBJ2-1	CASSQVDMGLAGNEQFF
TRBV30	TRBJ1-5	CALGQDSNQPQHF
TRBV6-1	TRBJ1-2	CASRDRDSRGGYTF
TRBV4-2	TRBJ2-1	CASSQDGTSGYNEQFF
TRBV6-9	TRBJ1-6	CASSRPSNSPLHF
TRBV29-1	TRBJ2-7	CSVEGQPYEQYF
TRBV7-2	TRBJ1-2	CASSLIAGQPILSNYGYTF
TRBV6-1	TRBJ1-5	CASSIIDQSNQPQHF
TRBV6-4	TRBJ2-3	CASSLSAGGTDTQYF
TRBV11-3	TRBJ2-5	CASSLGPRETQYF
TRBV5-1	TRBJ1-1	CASSFQPDGTEAFF
TRBV6-5	TRBJ1-3	CASRGTVSGNTIYF
TRBV2	TRBJ2-2	CASEGTGGTNTGELFF
TRBV5-1	TRBJ2-7	CASSRTSGSSYEQYF
TRBV15	TRBJ2-5	CATSVPGPAGETQYF
TRBV5-6	NA	CASSLPGESYEQYF
TRBV7-2	TRBJ2-7	CASSTRPGAPYEQYF
TRBV28	TRBJ2-7	CASSSHYEQYF
TRBV9	TRBJ1-2	CASSPRTGNYGYTF
TRBV7-2	TRBJ1-2	CASSLTGYGYTF
TRBV18	TRBJ2-5	CASSPLVGETQYF
TRBV11-2	TRBJ2-7	CASSLGQPGEQYF
TRBV19	TRBJ2-7	CASSIDTDYEQYF
TRBV4-1	TRBJ2-1	CASSQDYRVMSYNEQFF
TRBV13	TRBJ2-7	CASSPDMMTGSYEQYF
TRBV7-2	TRBJ1-4	CASSPESGRTNEKLFF
TRBV29-1	TRBJ2-3	CSVVWGSGDTQYF
TRBV29-1	TRBJ2-5	CSANGTDRELGQETQYF